This TCR beta chain is drawn from a study of blood T cell repertoires in COVID-19 (dated by TCRdb to 2018 to 2021). Broadly, across the study: Samples from collaborators originated in the United States, Italy and Spain and spanned both the acute and convalescent phases of COVID-19. The samples were drawn from two sources: the first 160 participants of the ongoing ImmuneRACE study, and 950 to 1,500 subjects contributed by 6 global collaborators. The dataset comprised deeply sampled blood TCRbeta repertoires from subjects exposed to, actively infected with, or recovered from COVID-19. Where available, HLA class I and class II types were obtained from metadata supplied by the sample provider rather than from assay-based typing. The repertoires were released in a freely available public database intended as a resource for research on the immune response to SARS-CoV-2. The material from the prospective study consisted of cDNA or gDNA derived from T cells, B-cell-depleted T cells, or PBMCs. Nearly every sample came with metadata listing a de-identified subject ID, COVID-19 status, age in years and sex.

This clone was found once. Its specific antigen is unknown. Nothing much larger sits one base from this clone, and base qualities are not available. TCRbeta CDR3 regions were amplified from genomic DNA by means of the immunoSEQ Assay, a bias-controlled multiplex PCR. The study's own analysis went as follows. The number of nucleated cells in each sample was estimated by amplification of reference gene primers within the assay. To quantify the absolute abundance of each unique TCRbeta CDR3 rearrangement, sequence reads were collapsed and filtered. Productive Simpson clonality was computed per sample as the square root of Simpson's diversity index over productive rearrangements. This immuneACCESS table, as held by TCRdb, lists in-frame sequences with V and J called but not all clones. Of the missing ones, under half trace to an unresolved V gene in checked studies; the others have no known cause. For V, J and clone size, that table is used; D and trimming come from the DNA. Within this sample are 200,000 to 250,000 clones, with about 76% of them counted one time only. The top ten hold more than 8.5% of the sample.

Participants in the prospective study were enrolled through a virtual design, were aged 18 to 89 years, and lived in about two dozen United States geographic areas. To assign participants to cohorts, the prospective study relied on clinical history that participants themselves reported in a screening survey and a study questionnaire. In the prospective study, mobile phlebotomists collected whole blood, serum and a nasopharyngeal or oropharyngeal swab from each participant. Prospective study participants could optionally give additional blood draws and questionnaires over an approximately two-month period. Prospective study blood samples were shipped either frozen or at room temperature before DNA extraction. The germline ends are 13 bases apart after V is trimmed by 6 bases and J by 3 bases. Taken from the germline V gene, the CDR1 and CDR2 loops are MNHEY and SVGAGI. There are 14 amino acids in the CDR3, from cysteine to phenylalanine inclusive. The retained sequence is limited to the CDR3, 42 bases, with the frame set at the first base.

The study at large found these results: How much clinical and demographic metadata was included differed by source and by participant, and the metadata was provided uncurated.

Rearrangement joined TRBV6-5 to TRBJ2-3; tentative D gene TRBD1, with 6 bases matching. The source is a woman aged 50 to 60 with acute COVID-19. The specimen sequenced was PBMCs or T cells enriched from blood (not recorded which). CDR3 reads: CASRLQGSTDTQYF. The bases are TGTGCCAGCAGATTACAGGGATCTACAGATACGCAGTATTTT.